Only a few counts were recorded for the clone carrying this T cell receptor (beta chain). Its antigen is not identified. Time point described: week 35, safety follow-up. Each dose delivered 300 ug of mutant IDH1 20-mer peptide subcutaneously with imiquimod. This sample stems from a study of a mutant IDH1 vaccine in newly diagnosed glioma. Overall study findings and caveats: Patients mounted vaccine-induced immune responses in roughly 93% of cases.

Measured with immunoSEQ multiplex PCR; TCRdb has only the in-frame clones, and not every one. The sample has approximately 50,000 clones; more than 65% are singletons. The clonotype was recovered from a man in his forties with glioma. The sequencing here drew on PBMCs, taken from a glioma patient whose treatment included an IDH1 peptide vaccine.

The CDR3: CASTPGVGNTEAFF. DNA for the CDR3: TGTGCCAGCACTCCCGGCGTGGGGAACACTGAAGCTTTCTTT. This chain connects TRBV6-1 to TRBJ1-1; D gene ambiguous. This CDR3 comprises 14 residues. Trimming removed 7 bases from V and 1 base from J, with 13 bases in between. Looked up from germline, CDR1 is MNHNS and CDR2 is SASEGT.